Described below is a single TCR beta chain sequence and its context. Its antigen remains unknown. This sample is part of a study of cytomegalovirus exposure and HLA in healthy donors. Whole-study findings and limits: Available immune exposure information was restricted to CMV serostatus only. Most CMV-associated TCR beta chains appeared HLA-restricted in a later analysis. According to a later analysis, donors in an Asian-associated ancestry cluster reportedly had fewer N-insertions than the approximately 730-donor mean.

Amplification used 60 Vbeta primers and 13 Jbeta primers. The assay was immunoSEQ multiplex PCR, and TCRdb's table has in-frame clones only and misses some. The sample lists roughly 170,000 clones, about four fifths occurring once. Trimming removed 2 bases from V and 3 bases from J; junction bases left unmatched: 1. CDR1 and CDR2 (germline): PRHDT, FYEKMQ (reference sequence). CDR3 length: 13 amino acids. The sequencing input was PBMCs. This sequence was found in a young man in good health and CMV-seronegative. The chain links TRBV13 to TRBJ2-7; 7 bases line up with TRBD1. The CDR3: CASSLPGGYEQYF. DNA for the CDR3: TGTGCCAGCAGCTTACCAGGGGGCTACGAGCAGTACTTC.